The entry that follows covers one TCR beta chain sequence. TCRdb redid the calling of the 5' RACE reads with MiXCR, one entry per CDR3 protein. Of approximately 260,000 distinct CDR3 sequences listed, over 15% were seen once; the top ten hold around 21%. Per the germline V gene, CDR1 is SEHNR and CDR2 is FQNEAQ (reference sequence). The CDR3 is 15 residues long. With 6 bases removed from V and 8 bases from J, the gap between germline ends came to 22 bases. This sample was taken from a study of T-cell memory formation after mild COVID-19. The chain combines TRBV7-9 with TRBJ1-2, with no clear D. Sequencing was carried out using PBMCs or a T cell subset sorted from them (not recorded which). This receptor was taken from a man aged 18-30 years who had mild COVID-19 (a few samples of this study predate the infection). Cell type and time point are not known. The DNA of the CDR3 is TGTGCCAGCAGATCCTACAGCCGCCGGTGGCGAGGCTACACCTTC. Its translation: CASRSYSRRWRGYTF.